The 7 T cell receptor beta chains presented below share a single source sample, sequenced in a study of OX40 agonist ivuxolimab in advanced cancers. Using immunoSEQ multiplex PCR, the repertoire was profiled, and TCRdb retains in-frame clones only, with some absent. The table shows approximately 91,000 clones, with about 86% occurring only once. Specimen: CD4+ or CD8+ T cells sorted from blood, collected in a trial of the OX40 agonist ivuxolimab. These receptors came from an adult with an advanced solid tumor such as melanoma, head and neck, liver or kidney cancer.

The rearrangement uses TRBV15 and TRBJ2-5, with D possibly being TRBD1 or TRBD2 (5 bases each). V was cut by 5 bases and J by 5 bases, with 15 bases left in between. CDR1 is LNHNV and CDR2 is YYDKDF in the germline V gene (reference sequence). The CDR3 runs to 14 residues. The DNA for the CDR3 is TGTGCCACCAGCTCCCGGGACCCCCCGGAGACCCAGTACTTC. Residues: CATSSRDPPETQYF. Full variable domain (outside the CDR3, taken from reference TRBV15 and TRBJ2-5): DAMVIQNPRYQVTQFGKPVTLSCSQTLNHNVMYWYQQKSSQAPKLLFHYYDKDFNNEADTPDNFQSRRPNTSFCFLDIRSPGLGDTAMYLCATSSRDPPETQYFGPGTRLLVL.

The chain combines TRBV7-9 with TRBJ2-7; D is unclear. This CDR3 region has 18 residues. V lost 2 bases and J 3 bases, leaving 23 bases between the germline ends. The germline CDR1 and CDR2 sequences are SEHNR and FQNEAQ (reference sequence). The CDR3: CASSLTIHPSTLNYEQYF. The CDR3 DNA reads as TGTGCCAGCAGCTTAACCATACACCCTTCAACTTTAAACTACGAGCAGTACTTC.

This chain links TRBV2 with TRBJ1-5, with 11 bases identical to TRBD1. This CDR3 is built from 15 residues. Germline CDR1 reads SNHLY; CDR2 reads FYNNEI. The V and J ends lost 6 bases and 6 bases, in that order; junction bases with no gene match: 7. DNA of the CDR3: TGTGCCAGCAGGGAGGGGACAGGGGGGCGTCAGCCCCAGCATTTT. As protein: CASREGTGGRQPQHF.

This chain joins TRBV5-4 and TRBJ1-2, with 7 bases identical to TRBD1. The junction had 7 bases not matched to a gene; V was cut back by 0 bases and J by 8 bases. The CDR3 extends over 14 amino acids. Per the germline V gene, CDR1 is SGHNT and CDR2 is YYREEE (reference sequence). The CDR3 sequence: CASSLEGQPQGYTF. DNA for the CDR3: TGTGCCAGCAGCTTGGAGGGACAGCCCCAAGGCTACACCTTC.

The chain recombines TRBV7-3 with TRBJ1-1, with a weak D call TRBD1 (5 bases). CDR3 length: 13 residues. CDR1 is SGHTA, CDR2 FQGTGA, per germline. Trimming removed 1 base from V and 7 bases from J, with 10 bases in between. In DNA form, the CDR3 reads TGTGCCAGCAGCTTAAATAAGGGGTATGAAGCTTTCTTT. Translating gives CASSLNKGYEAFF.

CDR3 DNA: TGTGCCAGCTCACGCTCAGTACAGGGAGAGAGTGGCTACACCTTC. This encodes CASSRSVQGESGYTF. This chain uses TRBV18 with TRBJ1-2; the D gene is possibly TRBD1 (6 bases). Between the trimmed V and J ends, which lost 4 bases and 7 bases, there was a span of 19 bases. Germline V lookup: CDR1 KGHSH, CDR2 LQKENI. The CDR3 is 15 residues long.

In the case of this clone: One end of the junction is discordant with germline, which a read error may explain. The identical CDR3 is also encoded by other nucleotide sequences in the sample. CDR3 residues: CASSLDSAYEQYF. As DNA, the CDR3 is TGTGCCAGCAGTTTAGACTCGGCCTACGAGCAGTACTTC. V and J are TRBV7-7 and TRBJ2-7; D not resolved. This CDR3 has 13 residues. Germline V lookup: CDR1 SSHAT, CDR2 FNYEAQ (reference sequence).